The T cell receptor beta chain described here comes from a study of response to subunit inactivated influenza vaccine (dated by TCRdb to the late 2010s). Turning to the overall study: The study used deep quantitative T cell receptor repertoire profiling to track responses to a trivalent subunit inactivated influenza vaccine.

The library relied on RT-PCR. The sample was run on an Illumina HiSeq 2500. TCRdb reran the public reads through fastp at Q25 and MiXCR, keeping productive beta chains. Entries are consolidated by CDR3 protein sequence, retaining the most common genes and DNA. This sample lists hundreds of thousands of distinct CDR3 sequences; over 9% were detected once. The biggest ten clones account for 8% to 13% of the sample. V loses 5 bases of germline sequence and J loses 1 base, and the interval between the two ends is 24 bases. From its cysteine to its phenylalanine, the CDR3 spans 18 amino acids. The retained sequence is limited to the CDR3, 54 bases, with the frame set at the first base. CDR1 and CDR2 were assigned from the germline V gene (reference sequence) as LNHNV and YYDKDF. What the authors observed across the whole study: It was suggested by the authors that each seasonal influenza vaccination may recruit only a limited number of new T cells.

This clonotype has only a few counts. The clone's antigen remains unknown. Base qualities are not recorded, but no much larger clone differs from it by a single base. These data also featured in a second study, about T cells expressing NK-cell markers. As described in the second report: 5'RACE template switching, by which a universal primer site and unique molecular identifiers were added, was used to make TCR beta cDNA libraries. In sorted CD3+CD56+NKG2C+, CD3+CD56+NKG2C- and CD3+CD56-NKG2C+ T-cell subsets from several donors, TCR beta-chain repertoires were profiled. Among the eight sequenced donors, seven were HCMV-seropositive and one was HCMV-seronegative. To restrict sorting to alphabetaTCR-expressing T cells, an anti-gammadeltaTCR antibody was added in several experiments. In six donors, the dominant CD3+CD56+NKG2C+ clonotypes were found to rank among the top 10 CD8+ clonotypes and to make up about 1.0-8% of CD8+ T cells. Those dominant clonotypes were again the most abundant among CD3+CD56-NKG2C+ cells in a handful of donors, at about 25-60.1%. Whether the expanded NKG2C-expressing T cell clones were specific for HCMV antigens was left unclear. All eight donors whose samples were sequenced were randomly selected healthy volunteers, three of them men and five women. HCMV-specific IgG was detected in serum with a commercial ELISA kit to determine HCMV serostatus. Peripheral blood mononuclear cells were isolated from blood by Ficoll density gradient centrifugation. For more than five donors, bulk peripheral blood T-cell repertoires were additionally sequenced from unsorted PBMC. Synthesis of cDNA was primed from the TCR beta constant segment and was followed by two consecutive PCR amplification steps. Libraries were sequenced as 2 x 150 bp reads on Illumina HiSeq 2000/2500, MiSeq or NextSeq. MIGEC handled demultiplexing of the reads and grouping by UMI, while MiTCR was used to assemble and quantify clonotypes. To exclude erroneous sequences, any TCR cDNA sequence not supported by at least two reads was discarded. The tcR package was used for downstream repertoire analysis, with clonotypes matched between fractions based on CDR3 nucleotide sequence plus V segment. Antigen specificity was annotated against VDJdb with VDJmatch, allowing one amino acid substitution in CDR3.

The rearranged chain carries TRBV15 and TRBJ2-7, with TRBD2 as a weak D call on 5 bases. This TCR was recovered from a man aged 50 to 60 who received an inactivated influenza vaccine. Donor details come from another sample of the same person, matched by shared clones. The specimen was PBMCs from blood, collected on the day of vaccination. CDR3 region: CATSLQRTLWLQSYEQYF. The DNA sequence is given as TGTGCCACCAGCCTCCAGCGGACTCTTTGGCTCCAATCCTACGAGCAGTACTTC.